The rows below give T cell receptor beta chains drawn from one sample of a study of shared clonotypes between healthy human individuals. Method: immunoSEQ multiplex PCR; TCRdb's copy keeps in-frame clones and lacks some. The sample has about 1 million clones; roughly 80% are singletons. The sample consisted of memory CD4+ T cells sorted from blood. These TCRs come from a man aged 18 to 29 in good health. Each CDR3 is given with its conserved first and last residue. Fields, in order: D gene, J gene, clone size, V gene, CDR3 DNA, CDR3 protein. D genes are given only for firm matches. For some rows the clone size is stated as once, few or many, or as a class when expanded; others skip it.

>.|TRBJ1-3|once|TRBV19
TGTGCCAGTATTCTTACCGGGTCTGGAAACACCATATATTTT
CASILTGSGNTIYF
>.|TRBJ1-5|.|TRBV19
TGTGCCAGTCAGGATTTGGGGTATAGCAATCAGCCCCAGCATTTT
CASQDLGYSNQPQHF
>TRBD2|TRBJ2-7|once|TRBV27
TGTGCCAGCAGTCAAAGATGGGGGGGAACCTACGAGCAGTACTTC
CASSQRWGGTYEQYF
>.|TRBJ1-6|once|TRBV12-5
TGTGCTAGTGGTTTAAGGGGTTCTCATTCACCCCTCCACTTT
CASGLRGSHSPLHF
>TRBD1|TRBJ1-1|.|TRBV30
TGTGCCTGGAGTTCAGGACAGGGGGACACTGAAGCTTTCTTT
CAWSSGQGDTEAFF
>TRBD1|TRBJ1-4|.|TRBV12-5
TGTGCTAGTGGTTGGGGACAGGGCGTCGGTAATGAAAAACTGTTTTTT
CASGWGQGVGNEKLFF
>TRBD1|TRBJ1-5|.|TRBV30
TGTGCCTGGACCCAGGGGGGGCATAGCAATCAGCCCCAGCATTTT
CAWTQGGHSNQPQHF
>TRBD2|TRBJ2-5|.|TRBV5-1
TGCGCCAGCAGCACTAGCGGGGTTCAAGAGACCCAGTACTTC
CASSTSGVQETQYF
>.|TRBJ2-1|.|TRBV5-1
TGCGCCAGCAGCTTGGTTTGGGTGGAAGGCAATGAGCAGTTCTTC
CASSLVWVEGNEQFF
>.|TRBJ2-2|.|TRBV5-1
TGCGCCAGCAGCGCGCGGACTGGATCGAACACCGGGGAGCTGTTTTTT
CASSARTGSNTGELFF
>TRBD1|TRBJ2-3|.|TRBV5-6
TGTGCCAGCAGCACCACGACAGGGGGCACAGATACGCAGTATTTT
CASSTTTGGTDTQYF
>.|TRBJ2-7|.|TRBV5-6
TGTGCCAGCAGCTCTGACAGGCGATCCTACGAGCAGTACTTC
CASSSDRRSYEQYF
>.|TRBJ1-1|.|TRBV19
TGTGCCAGTAGTATGGAGTCTTTCTTT
CASSMESFF
>.|TRBJ1-4|.|TRBV6-1
TGTGCCAGCAGTGAAGTTTCGACAACTAATGAAAAACTGTTTTTT
CASSEVSTTNEKLFF
>.|TRBJ2-5|.|TRBV6-5
TGTGCCAGCAGTAGGGGGAATCCTCCCGAGACCCAGTACTTC
CASSRGNPPETQYF
>TRBD2|TRBJ2-3|.|TRBV5-4
TGTGCCAGCTCAACGGGGGGGAGCACAGATACGCAGTATTTT
CASSTGGSTDTQYF
>.|TRBJ1-5|.|TRBV27
TGTGCCAGCAGTGATCGGTATCGGATTATTTGG
CASSDRYRIIW
>.|TRBJ1-4|.|TRBV6-1
TGTGCCAGCGTATCGGGGGAACTAGATGAAAAACTGTTTTTT
CASVSGELDEKLFF
>.|TRBJ1-3|.|TRBV7-9
TGTGCCAGCGGGGATTTCACCATATATTTT
CASGDFTIYF
>TRBD2|TRBJ2-4|.|TRBV19
TGTGCCAGTCAAGCAGGCGGGGGGGTACACATTCAGTACTTC
CASQAGGGVHIQYF
>.|TRBJ2-3|.|TRBV19
TGTGCCAGTAGTATTGCGGGCACAGATACGCAGTATTTT
CASSIAGTDTQYF
>TRBD1|TRBJ1-2|.|TRBV25-1
TGTGCCAGCAGCAAAGATGAAGACAGGGGGCGTCACTATGGCTACACCTTC
CASSKDEDRGRHYGYTF
>.|TRBJ2-7|.|TRBV21-1
TGTGCCAGCAGCATCACGGGACAGGGCTACGAGCAGTACTTC
CASSITGQGYEQYF
>.|TRBJ1-1|few|TRBV7-9
TGTGCCAGCAGCTTAAAGGGCACTGAAGCTTTCTTT
CASSLKGTEAFF
>.|TRBJ1-2|.|TRBV28
TGTGCCAGCAGCGAGGAGGGACCAGGCTACACCTTC
CASSEEGPGYTF
>TRBD1|TRBJ2-2|.|TRBV6-1
TGTGCCAGCAGTGAATCGACAGGGACATTAGTGGGGGAGCTGTTTTTT
CASSESTGTLVGELFF
>TRBD2|TRBJ2-3|.|TRBV6-6
TGTGCCAGCAGTGACCTAGCGGGAGGGTCAGATACGCAGTATTTT
CASSDLAGGSDTQYF
>.|TRBJ1-3|few|TRBV6-5
TGTGCCAGCAGTCAAGGACAGAGGGACACCATATATTTT
CASSQGQRDTIYF
>.|TRBJ2-1|.|TRBV29-1
TGCAGCGTTGAATCTCTAGCGAACGAGCAGTTCTTC
CSVESLANEQFF